These T cell receptor beta chains were read from a single sample in a study of cytomegalovirus exposure and HLA in healthy donors. Sequenced by immunoSEQ multiplex PCR; TCRdb stores in-frame clones only, minus some. The sample lists about 150,000 clones, around 72% seen once, with around 4% in the top ten. What was sequenced was PBMCs. These receptors originate from a man between 18 and 29 years old in good health and CMV-seropositive. Each CDR3 is given with its conserved first and last residue. Each record gives: J gene, V gene, clone size, D gene, CDR3 DNA, CDR3 protein. The D gene is left open where the match is weak. Only some rows state a clone size, as once, few, many or a class for expanded clones.

>TRBJ1-2|TRBV6-1|-|-
TGTGCCAGCAGTGAGTGGGCTGGCTACACCTTC
CASSEWAGYTF
>TRBJ2-5|TRBV14|-|TRBD1
TGTGCCAGCAGCTTTATAACGGGACAGTGGGAAGAGACCCAGTACTTC
CASSFITGQWEETQYF
>TRBJ2-7|TRBV10-1|once|-
TGCGCCAGCAGTGATGGAGGGGGCGCCTCTTTCTACGAGCAGTACTTC
CASSDGGGASFYEQYF
>TRBJ2-3|TRBV9|-|TRBD2
TGTGCCAGCAGCGTAGAGTGGAGCGGGGGGTTAGGGCAGTATTTT
CASSVEWSGGLGQYF
>TRBJ2-6|TRBV11-3|-|-
TGTGCCAGCAGCTTGGGCTTCTCTGGGGCCAACGTCCTGACTTTC
CASSLGFSGANVLTF
>TRBJ2-7|TRBV6-5|-|TRBD2
TGTGCCAGCAGTTCCGGGACTAGCGGCTCCTACGAGCAGTACTTC
CASSSGTSGSYEQYF
>TRBJ2-1|TRBV5-5|-|-
TGTGCCAGCAGCTTGGGGCTAGCGACTAATGAGCAGTTCTTC
CASSLGLATNEQFF
>TRBJ2-1|TRBV4-3|-|TRBD2
TGCGCCAGCAGCCAAGATGGGACGAGACTAGCGCGCCACAATGAGCAGTTCTTC
CASSQDGTRLARHNEQFF
>TRBJ2-1|TRBV7-3|-|-
TGTGCCAGCAGCTCAGGGCCCGATGAGCAGTTCTTC
CASSSGPDEQFF
>TRBJ1-1|TRBV9|-|-
TGTGCCAGCAGCGTAGAGCAGGGAACTGAAGCTTTCTTT
CASSVEQGTEAFF
>TRBJ1-1|TRBV9|-|TRBD1
TGTGCCAGCACCGGGACAGCGAACACTGAAGCTTTCTTT
CASTGTANTEAFF
>TRBJ2-7|TRBV30|-|-
TGTGCCTTTAGCGGATGGCAAGGCGAGCAGTACTTC
CAFSGWQGEQYF
>TRBJ2-7|TRBV4-2|few|-
TGTGCCAGCAGCCAAGATGATAGCGGCTTCTACGAGCAGTACTTC
CASSQDDSGFYEQYF
>TRBJ2-3|TRBV19|-|TRBD1
TGTGCCAGCGGGACAGGGTACACAGATACGCAGTATTTT
CASGTGYTDTQYF
>TRBJ2-3|TRBV5-1|-|TRBD2
TGCGCCAGCAGCCATACTAGCGGGGGGGCCGGCACAGATACGCAGTATTTT
CASSHTSGGAGTDTQYF
>TRBJ2-7|TRBV7-2|-|-
TGTGCCAGCAGCTTAGTGCCTCAGGGGAGCTACGAGCAGTACTTC
CASSLVPQGSYEQYF
>TRBJ1-2|TRBV29-1|-|TRBD1
TGCAGCGTTGCCACAGGGGTAGATGGCTACACCTTC
CSVATGVDGYTF
>TRBJ2-7|TRBV2|-|-
TGTGCCAGCAAGGTCCCTAGCGTTTACGAGCAGTACTTC
CASKVPSVYEQYF
>TRBJ2-7|TRBV5-1|-|TRBD1
TGCGCCAGCAGCTTGGTCCCCGACAGGGCCTACGAGCAGTACTTC
CASSLVPDRAYEQYF
>TRBJ1-5|TRBV27|few|-
TGTGCCAGCAGACCGGGACAAAATAGCAATCAGCCCCAGCATTTT
CASRPGQNSNQPQHF
>TRBJ2-3|TRBV27|-|-
TGTGCCAGCAGTTTAGTTGGGGGGACTAGCACAGATACGCAGTATTTT
CASSLVGGTSTDTQYF
>TRBJ1-1|TRBV10-3|-|-
TGTGCCATCAGAGGAGGGATCACTGAAGCTTTCTTT
CAIRGGITEAFF
>TRBJ2-5|TRBV21-1|-|-
TGTGCCAGCAGGTGGGGACAGGGGGAGACCCAGTACTTC
CASRWGQGETQYF
>TRBJ1-5|TRBV27|-|-
TGTGCCAGCAGTGGGCACCGGGGATCGGGACAGCCCCAGCATTTT
CASSGHRGSGQPQHF
>TRBJ1-1|TRBV15|-|-
TGTGCCACCAGCAGGGGCTGGTGGGGCACGAACACTGAAGCTTTCTTT
CATSRGWWGTNTEAFF
>TRBJ1-1|TRBV6-1|few|TRBD1
TGTGCCAGCATGGACAGGAATCTGAACACTGAAGCTTTCTTT
CASMDRNLNTEAFF
>TRBJ1-2|TRBV10-3|few|-
TGTGCCATCAGTGCAAACAGGGATATCTATGGCTACACCTTC
CAISANRDIYGYTF
>TRBJ1-1|TRBV29-1|-|TRBD1
TGCAGCGCTACAGGGGGACAGGGATGGACTGAAGCTTTCTTT
CSATGGQGWTEAFF
>TRBJ2-5|TRBV19|-|TRBD2
TGTGCCAGTAGTTCAAGTAGCGGGAGGAAGACCCAGTACTTC
CASSSSSGRKTQYF
>TRBJ2-6|TRBV5-5|-|TRBD2
TGTGCCAGCAGTTATGGACTAGCGGCAAGCTCTGGGGCCAACGTCCTGACTTTC
CASSYGLAASSGANVLTF
>TRBJ2-1|TRBV7-8|-|TRBD2
TGTGCCAGCAGCTTAGCGGCTAGCGGGGGGTACAATGAGCAGTTCTTC
CASSLAASGGYNEQFF
>TRBJ1-2|TRBV2|-|TRBD1
TGTGCCAGTTCCCGGGACAGGGACCTTAACTATGGCTACACCTTC
CASSRDRDLNYGYTF
>TRBJ2-7|TRBV19|-|TRBD1
TGTGCCAGTAGCCCGGGACAGGGTCTCAAGCAGTACTTC
CASSPGQGLKQYF
>TRBJ2-5|TRBV19|-|TRBD1
TGTGCCAGTAGTATATCCCCGACAGGGAGCGAGACCCAGTACTTC
CASSISPTGSETQYF
>TRBJ2-1|TRBV4-3|-|-
TGCGCCAGCAGCTTAGACTACGTCATTGGTGAGCAGTTCTTC
CASSLDYVIGEQFF
>TRBJ2-3|TRBV6-5|-|TRBD1
TGTGCCAGCAGTTACAGGGGGCTCGGCACAGATACGCAGTATTTT
CASSYRGLGTDTQYF
>TRBJ1-5|TRBV30|-|-
TGTGCCTGGAGTGTAGGGGTTTATAGCAATCAGCCCCAGCATTTT
CAWSVGVYSNQPQHF
>TRBJ2-7|TRBV28|-|-
TGTGCCAGCAGCGGGAGACTTCACGAGCAGTACTTC
CASSGRLHEQYF
>TRBJ2-7|TRBV7-2|-|-
TGTGCCAGCAGCTTATCTGGACAGTCCTACGAGCAGTACTTC
CASSLSGQSYEQYF
>TRBJ2-3|TRBV11-2|-|TRBD2
TGTGCCAGCACCCTAGCGGGGGATACGCAGTATTTT
CASTLAGDTQYF
>TRBJ2-1|TRBV5-4|-|TRBD1
TGTGCCAGCGGCCCCCGGACAGGGTCGTACAATGAGCAGTTCTTC
CASGPRTGSYNEQFF
>TRBJ2-7|TRBV9|-|-
TGTGCCAGCAGCAGCCCGGACAGCCCCTACGAGCAGTACTTC
CASSSPDSPYEQYF
>TRBJ1-2|TRBV5-8|-|-
TGTGCCAGCAGCCAAGGACTGTCCTATGGCTACACCTTC
CASSQGLSYGYTF
>TRBJ2-7|TRBV19|-|-
TGTGCCAGTAGTATAGAGAGAAAGAGCTCCTACGAGCAGTACTTC
CASSIERKSSYEQYF
>TRBJ2-5|TRBV6-5|-|-
TGTGCCAGCAGTCCAACCTCCCCTCGGTATGAGACCCAGTACTTC
CASSPTSPRYETQYF
>TRBJ1-3|TRBV6-5|-|-
TGTGCCAGCAGTTACATGGGAGAAGCTGGAAACACCATATATTTT
CASSYMGEAGNTIYF
>TRBJ2-7|TRBV7-8|-|-
TGTGCCAGCAGCAAACAGAGAATCTCAGCCTACGAGCAGTACTTC
CASSKQRISAYEQYF
>TRBJ2-2|TRBV6-6|-|TRBD2
TGTGCCAGCAGTTACTTCCCAGCGGGGCAGGCCGGGGAGCTGTTTTTT
CASSYFPAGQAGELFF
>TRBJ2-1|TRBV7-2|-|-
TGTGCCAGCAGCTCCTCACCCTATGTTGAGCAGTTCTTC
CASSSSPYVEQFF
>TRBJ2-3|TRBV7-8|-|TRBD2
TGTGCCAGCAGCTCTGGGGGACTAGCGGTGTATTTT
CASSSGGLAVYF
>TRBJ1-2|TRBV6-5|-|-
TGTGCCACCCTGGGGCGGTGGGGCTATGGCTACACCTTC
CATLGRWGYGYTF
>TRBJ1-2|TRBV6-6|-|-
TGTGCCAGCAGTTATGGCGGGGCCAGCTATGGCTACACCTTC
CASSYGGASYGYTF